A selection of T cell receptor beta chains follows, all from one sample in a study of blood T cells in healthy people across ages. TCRdb re-called the 5' RACE reads through MiXCR, storing one row per CDR3 protein. The sample carries about a million distinct CDR3 sequences, 48% recorded once. Sequenced input: blood. The receptor set was obtained from a man aged 25 to 40 in good health. Both conserved end residues are part of each CDR3. D genes are given only for firm matches. Clone size is shown for a subset of rows, as once, few, many or a class of expanded clone.

J gene | CDR3 length | V gene | D gene | clone size | CDR3 protein | CDR3 DNA
TRBJ2-6 | 16 | TRBV29-1 | NA | NA | CSVDGQLSSGANVLTF | TGCAGCGTCGACGGACAGCTTAGCTCTGGGGCCAACGTCCTGACTTTC
TRBJ2-5 | 15 | TRBV3-1 | TRBD2 | NA | CASSTPGTSVETQYF | TGTGCCAGCAGCACACCCGGGACTAGCGTGGAGACCCAGTACTTC
TRBJ2-4 | 16 | TRBV4-1 | NA | few | CASSQVQELAKNIQYF | TGCGCCAGCAGCCAAGTTCAGGAACTAGCCAAAAACATTCAGTACTTC
TRBJ2-7 | 14 | TRBV9 | NA | NA | CASDRQGQGYEQYF | TGTGCCAGCGACAGGCAGGGGCAGGGGTACGAGCAGTACTTC
TRBJ2-1 | 14 | TRBV9 | NA | NA | CASSDEQWANEQFF | TGTGCCAGCAGCGACGAACAGTGGGCCAATGAGCAGTTCTTC
TRBJ2-1 | 14 | TRBV10-3 | TRBD1 | NA | CAIRARDRENEQFF | TGTGCCATCAGGGCTCGGGACAGAGAAAATGAGCAGTTCTTC
TRBJ2-7 | 14 | TRBV27 | NA | few | CASSSPRLVSEQYF | TGTGCCAGCAGTTCTCCTCGACTAGTTTCCGAGCAGTACTTC
TRBJ2-5 | 14 | TRBV29-1 | TRBD2 | once | CSVVLAGGSETQYF | TGCAGCGTTGTACTAGCGGGGGGTAGCGAGACCCAGTACTTC
TRBJ2-3 | 13 | TRBV27 | NA | many | CASSLGSQDTQYF | TGTGCCAGCAGTTTAGGGTCACAAGATACGCAGTATTTT
TRBJ2-7 | 15 | TRBV3-1 | TRBD2 | NA | CASSKSGGGFYEQYF | TGTGCCAGCAGCAAAAGCGGCGGGGGATTCTACGAGCAGTACTTC
TRBJ2-2 | 15 | TRBV4-2 | NA | once | CASSRGNIGGGELFF | TGTGCCAGCAGCCGCGGGAATATCGGCGGGGGGGAGCTGTTTTTT
TRBJ1-1 | 11 | TRBV20-1 | NA | NA | CSATWNTEAFF | TGCAGTGCTACATGGAACACTGAAGCTTTCTTT
TRBJ1-2 | 15 | TRBV12-3/TRBV12-4 | NA | few | CASSLRTGSNYGYTF | TGTGCCAGCAGTTTACGAACAGGTTCTAACTATGGCTACACCTTC
TRBJ1-6 | 14 | TRBV28 | NA | NA | CASSVHRDNSPLHF | TGTGCCAGCAGTGTCCACAGGGATAATTCACCCCTCCACTTT
TRBJ2-5 | 14 | TRBV24-1 | NA | NA | CATSDFGQQETQYF | TGTGCCACCAGTGATTTTGGACAGCAAGAGACCCAGTACTTC
TRBJ2-2 | 15 | TRBV29-1 | TRBD2 | NA | CSVETSGANTGELFF | TGCAGCGTTGAAACTAGCGGGGCGAACACCGGGGAGCTGTTTTTT
TRBJ1-5 | 15 | TRBV7-2 | TRBD1 | few | CASSLGDRDLQPQHF | TGTGCCAGCAGCTTAGGGGACAGGGACCTACAGCCCCAGCATTTT
TRBJ2-5 | 13 | TRBV5-1 | NA | NA | CASSFRMQETQYF | TGCGCCAGCAGCTTCCGGATGCAAGAGACCCAGTACTTC
TRBJ1-1 | 15 | TRBV20-1 | NA | many | CSARSGSYWGTEAFF | TGCAGTGCTAGATCCGGATCTTATTGGGGAACTGAAGCTTTCTTT
TRBJ2-6 | 18 | TRBV4-2 | TRBD1 | NA | CASSQDWTGVSGANVLTF | TGTGCCAGCAGCCAAGATTGGACAGGGGTCTCTGGGGCCAACGTCCTGACTTTC
TRBJ1-2 | 16 | TRBV6-6 | TRBD1 | NA | CASSYSHPGTGVGYTF | TGTGCCAGCAGTTACTCGCACCCAGGGACAGGCGTTGGCTACACCTTC
TRBJ2-7 | 17 | TRBV20-1 | TRBD2 | NA | CSAPGTSGGAAYNEQYF | TGCAGTGCTCCGGGGACTAGCGGGGGGGCGGCCTACAATGAGCAGTACTTC